The rows below give T cell receptor beta chains drawn from one sample of a study of OX40 agonist ivuxolimab in advanced cancers. The protocol was immunoSEQ multiplex PCR, while the TCRdb copy is restricted to in-frame clones and leaves out a portion. The sample includes roughly 49,000 clones, about 80% of them seen just once. This specimen consisted of CD4+ or CD8+ T cells sorted from blood, obtained in a trial of the OX40 agonist ivuxolimab. The receptors shown here come from an adult with an advanced solid tumor such as melanoma, head and neck, liver or kidney cancer. Each CDR3 is given with its conserved first and last residue. Each record gives: V gene, J gene, D gene, clone size, CDR3 length, CDR3 protein, CDR3 DNA. The D gene is left open where the match is weak. A clone size is listed for some rows: how often the clone was seen (once, few, many), or a class if it is expanded.

>TRBV2|TRBJ1-2|-|-|14
CASSLSLEGWGYTF
TGTGCCAGCAGTTTATCGCTTGAGGGTTGGGGCTACACCTTC
>TRBV5-4|TRBJ2-1|TRBD2|-|15
CASSLASGTYNEQFF
TGTGCCAGCAGCTTGGCTAGCGGGACCTACAATGAGCAGTTCTTC
>TRBV9|TRBJ1-6|TRBD1|-|16
CASSVDGTGTYSPLHF
TGTGCCAGCAGCGTAGACGGGACAGGAACCTATTCACCCCTCCACTTT
>TRBV27|TRBJ2-1|-|-|15
CASRLDSGSYNEQFF
TGTGCCAGCAGACTGGACTCCGGCTCCTACAATGAGCAGTTCTTC
>TRBV6-6|TRBJ1-2|-|few|13
CASRHRTVYGYTF
TGTGCCAGCAGACACCGGACAGTCTATGGCTACACCTTC
>TRBV19|TRBJ1-5|-|once|13
CASSIGRVQPQHF
TGTGCCAGTAGTATTGGCAGGGTTCAGCCCCAGCATTTT
>TRBV27|TRBJ1-6|TRBD1|-|16
CASSPGTERRGSPLHF
TGTGCCAGCAGTCCCGGGACAGAACGTAGGGGGTCACCCCTCCACTTT
>TRBV6-5|TRBJ1-1|-|-|12
CASRQTSTEAFF
TGTGCCAGCAGACAGACATCCACTGAAGCTTTCTTT
>TRBV11-2|TRBJ2-1|TRBD2|-|16
CASSLQLAGAHNEQFF
TGTGCCAGCAGCTTACAACTAGCGGGAGCACACAATGAGCAGTTCTTC
>TRBV5-1|TRBJ2-1|TRBD1|-|16
CASSTQTGGTYNEQFF
TGCGCCAGCAGCACCCAAACAGGGGGCACCTACAATGAGCAGTTCTTC
>TRBV6-5|TRBJ1-1|-|-|16
CASSSTRGVWDTEAFF
TGTGCCAGCAGTTCGACGCGGGGGGTTTGGGACACTGAAGCTTTCTTT
>TRBV29-1|TRBJ1-2|-|-|13
CSVEVGRVGGYTF
TGCAGCGTTGAAGTAGGCCGGGTGGGAGGCTACACCTTC
>TRBV11-3|TRBJ2-5|-|-|14
CATTPGADQETQYF
TGTGCCACCACCCCCGGAGCGGACCAAGAGACCCAGTACTTC
>TRBV18|TRBJ1-1|-|-|15
CASSAEQEFNTEAFF
TGTGCCAGCTCAGCTGAACAGGAATTCAACACTGAAGCTTTCTTT
>TRBV4-1|TRBJ2-1|TRBD2|few|15
CASSQGTSAINEQFF
TGCGCCAGCAGCCAAGGGACTAGCGCAATTAATGAGCAGTTCTTC
>TRBV2|TRBJ1-2|-|-|14
CASSERPANYGYTF
TGTGCCAGCAGTGAACGTCCAGCTAACTATGGCTACACCTTC
>TRBV27|TRBJ2-3|TRBD2|few|14
CAATTSGPTDTQYF
TGTGCCGCAACAACTAGCGGACCGACAGATACGCAGTATTTT
>TRBV9|TRBJ1-2|TRBD1|-|15
CASSVSDTGGYGYTF
TGTGCCAGCAGCGTAAGTGATACAGGGGGCTATGGCTACACCTTC
>TRBV9|TRBJ2-5|TRBD2|once|17
CASSVGLAGTWQETQYF
TGTGCCAGCAGCGTCGGACTAGCGGGAACTTGGCAAGAGACCCAGTACTTC
>TRBV6-5|TRBJ1-1|-|few|14
CASRTPSRNTEAFF
TGTGCCAGCAGAACTCCTTCTAGGAACACTGAAGCTTTCTTT
>TRBV7-2|TRBJ1-1|-|-|11
CASSSTLLAFF
TGTGCCAGCAGCTCCACCCTCCTGGCTTTCTTT
>TRBV29-1|TRBJ2-5|TRBD1|-|11
CSGDRAETQYF
TGCAGCGGGGACAGGGCGGAGACCCAGTACTTC